This TCR beta chain was obtained from a study of OX40 agonist ivuxolimab in advanced cancers. Study in general: Patients received ivuxolimab, an intravenous treatment, every 2 weeks at 0.01 to 10 mg/kg.

In regard to this clone: Antigen unknown.

The CDR3 spans 15 residues. The germline V gene encodes CDR1 SGHRS and CDR2 YFSETQ. V trimming: 3 bases; J trimming: 5 bases; junction bases outside the gene matches: 8. TCRdb keeps only in-frame clones here, not all; method: immunoSEQ multiplex PCR. Among 45,000 to 55,000 clones, around 80% were seen once, and the ten largest hold roughly 1.1%. The study's findings and limits: Fewer expanded clones were found on average in CD4+ than in CD8+ T cells.

This receptor was taken from an adult with an advanced solid tumor such as melanoma, head and neck, liver or kidney cancer. The input for sequencing was CD4+ or CD8+ T cells sorted from blood, taken in a trial of the OX40 agonist ivuxolimab. The chain couples TRBV5-1 to TRBJ1-2; 9 bases align to TRBD1. CDR3 amino acids: CASSSNLGQGYGYTF. The CDR3 DNA reads as TGCGCCAGCAGCTCAAACCTGGGACAGGGATATGGCTACACCTTC.